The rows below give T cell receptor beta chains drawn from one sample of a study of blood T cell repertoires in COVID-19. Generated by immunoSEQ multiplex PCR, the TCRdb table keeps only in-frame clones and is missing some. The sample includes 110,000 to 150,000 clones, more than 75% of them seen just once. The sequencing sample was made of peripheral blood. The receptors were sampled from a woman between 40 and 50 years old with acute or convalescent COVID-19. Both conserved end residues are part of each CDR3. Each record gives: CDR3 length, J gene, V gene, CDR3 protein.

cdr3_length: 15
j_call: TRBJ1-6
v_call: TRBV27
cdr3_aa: CASSQTRGGNSPLHF

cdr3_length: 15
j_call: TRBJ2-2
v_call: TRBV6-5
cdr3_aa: CASSYGTTMAGELFF

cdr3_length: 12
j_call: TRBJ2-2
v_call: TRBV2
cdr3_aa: CASNRGPGELFF

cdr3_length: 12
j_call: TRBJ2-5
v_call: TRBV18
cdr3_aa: CASSPGMETQYF

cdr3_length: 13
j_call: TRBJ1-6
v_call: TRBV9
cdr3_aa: CASSVLVDSPLHF

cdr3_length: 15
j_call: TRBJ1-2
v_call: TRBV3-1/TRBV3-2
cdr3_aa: CASSQEGGRIYGYTF

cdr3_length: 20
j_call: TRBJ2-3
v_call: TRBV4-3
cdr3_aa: CASSQEVTDLTAGGVDTQYF

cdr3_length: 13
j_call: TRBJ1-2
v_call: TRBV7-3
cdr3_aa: CASSFPGGTGYTF

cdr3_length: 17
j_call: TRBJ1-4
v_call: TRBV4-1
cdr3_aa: CASSHDGVRATNEKLFF

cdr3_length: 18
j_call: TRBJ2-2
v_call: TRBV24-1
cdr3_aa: CATNLKALGTGSTGELFF

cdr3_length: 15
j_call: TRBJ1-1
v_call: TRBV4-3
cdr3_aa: CASSQDRTALSEAFF

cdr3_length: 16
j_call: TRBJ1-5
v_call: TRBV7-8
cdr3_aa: CASSLLRHQSNQPQHF

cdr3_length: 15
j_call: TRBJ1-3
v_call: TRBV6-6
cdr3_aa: CASSQGQGGGNTIYF

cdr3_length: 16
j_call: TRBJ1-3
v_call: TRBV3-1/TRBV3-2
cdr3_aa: CASSQPGTGTGNTIYF

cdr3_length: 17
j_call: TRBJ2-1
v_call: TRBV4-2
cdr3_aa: CASSLADLSGLGNEQFF

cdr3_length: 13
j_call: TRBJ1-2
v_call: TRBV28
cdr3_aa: CASRGQGAYGYTF

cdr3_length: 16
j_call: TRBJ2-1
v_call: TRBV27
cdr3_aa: CASSLSVTLEYNEQFF

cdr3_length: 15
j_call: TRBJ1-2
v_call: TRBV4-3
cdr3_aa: CASSQWTGFNYGYTF

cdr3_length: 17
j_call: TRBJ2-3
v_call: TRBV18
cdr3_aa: CASSPRRTGGSTDTQYF

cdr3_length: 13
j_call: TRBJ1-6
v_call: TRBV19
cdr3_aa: CASSPRTNSPLHF

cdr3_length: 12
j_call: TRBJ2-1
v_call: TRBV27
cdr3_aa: CASSSGYNEQFF

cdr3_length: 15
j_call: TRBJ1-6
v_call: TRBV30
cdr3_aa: CACRTVSSYNSPLHF

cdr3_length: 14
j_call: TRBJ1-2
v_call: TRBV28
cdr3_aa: CASRRTGFGYGYTF

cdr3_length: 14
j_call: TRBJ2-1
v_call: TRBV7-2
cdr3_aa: CASAWQGTINEQFF

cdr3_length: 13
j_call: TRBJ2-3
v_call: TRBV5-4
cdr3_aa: CASSPTSTDTQYF

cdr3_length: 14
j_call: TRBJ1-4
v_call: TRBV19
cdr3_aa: CASSIGGVNEKLFF

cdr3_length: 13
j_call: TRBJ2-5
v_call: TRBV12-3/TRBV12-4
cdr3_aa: CASSFGVLETQYF

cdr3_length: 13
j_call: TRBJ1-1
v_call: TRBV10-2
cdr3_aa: CASTWAQNTEAFF

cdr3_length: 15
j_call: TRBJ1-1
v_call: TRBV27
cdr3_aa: CASSLSHTGVTEAFF

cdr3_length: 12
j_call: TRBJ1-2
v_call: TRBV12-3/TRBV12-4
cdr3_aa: CASSWTGSGYTF

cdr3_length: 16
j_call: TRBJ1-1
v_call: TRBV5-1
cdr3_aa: CASSLATGEGKTEAFF

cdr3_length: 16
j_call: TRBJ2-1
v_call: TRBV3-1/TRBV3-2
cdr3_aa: CASSRQGKGSYNEQFF

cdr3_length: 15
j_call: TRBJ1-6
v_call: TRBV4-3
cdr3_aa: CASSHLGEINSPLHF

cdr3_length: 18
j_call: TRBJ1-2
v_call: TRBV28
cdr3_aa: CASSFRLLLQEANYGYTF

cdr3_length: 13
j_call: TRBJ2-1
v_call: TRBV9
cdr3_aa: CASSADWTSEQFF

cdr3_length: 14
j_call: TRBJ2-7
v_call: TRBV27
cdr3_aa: CASSPGGPSYEQYF

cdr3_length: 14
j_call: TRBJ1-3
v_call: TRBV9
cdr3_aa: CASSLLGAGNTIYF

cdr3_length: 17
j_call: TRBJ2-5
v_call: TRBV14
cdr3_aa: CASSQDFTAGFAETQYF

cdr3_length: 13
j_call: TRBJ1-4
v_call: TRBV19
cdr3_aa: CASTFGQEGKLFF